Listed below are T cell receptor beta chains from one sample, sequenced in a study of cytomegalovirus exposure and HLA in healthy donors. Profiled with immunoSEQ multiplex PCR; TCRdb holds only in-frame clones, not every one. Here the sample spans about 120,000 clones, approximately 78% being singletons. Material: PBMCs. The receptor source for this set is a woman in her twenties or thirties in good health and CMV-seropositive. CDR3s include the opening cysteine and the closing phenylalanine or tryptophan. D genes are given only for firm matches. Where a row states a size, it is once, few, many or the class of an expanded clone; other rows omit it.

v_gene	abundance	j_gene	d_gene	CDR3nt	CDR3aa
TRBV19	NA	TRBJ2-5	TRBD1	TGTGCCAGTAGTACCCGGGACAGCCCTATGGGGACCCAGTACTTC	CASSTRDSPMGTQYF
TRBV5-1	NA	TRBJ2-5	TRBD2	TGCGCCAGCAGGGGCGGGGGGGCCGGAGAGACCCAGTACTTC	CASRGGGAGETQYF
TRBV10-3	few	TRBJ1-6	TRBD1	TGTGCCATCAGATGGGGACAGGGGAATAATTCACCCCTCCACTTT	CAIRWGQGNNSPLHF
TRBV4-2	NA	TRBJ1-4	NA	TGTGCCAGCAGCCAAGGTGACGGGGTAATAACCCTTAATGAAAAACTGTTTTTT	CASSQGDGVITLNEKLFF
TRBV11-2	few	TRBJ1-2	NA	TGTGCCAGCAGCTTAGGGGCCGTCTATGGCTACACCTTC	CASSLGAVYGYTF
TRBV7-9	NA	TRBJ2-7	NA	TGTGCCAGCAGCTTATTTGGGCAGGTTCTGATGTACTTC	CASSLFGQVLMYF
TRBV5-4	NA	TRBJ1-4	NA	TGTGCCAGCAGCCCCGCACCACAGGGAGCTCTAGATGAAAAACTGTTTTTT	CASSPAPQGALDEKLFF
TRBV2	NA	TRBJ1-6	TRBD1	TGTGCCAGCAGTGACCAGGACAGGGGAGGGTGGGATTCACCCCTCCACTTT	CASSDQDRGGWDSPLHF
TRBV9	NA	TRBJ2-7	NA	TGTGCCAGCAGCGTTTCAACCGGGGACTCCTACGAGCAGTACTTC	CASSVSTGDSYEQYF
TRBV7-9	NA	TRBJ2-2	TRBD1	TGTTCCAGCAGCGTCTTACAGGGGAACGAGATGACCGGGGAGCTGTTTTTT	CSSSVLQGNEMTGELFF
TRBV20-1	NA	TRBJ2-3	NA	TGCAGTGCGACTCATGGAGATACGCAGTATTTT	CSATHGDTQYF
TRBV6-5	NA	TRBJ1-2	TRBD1	TGTGCCAGCAGAACGTTCAGGGGGCATGGCTACACCTTC	CASRTFRGHGYTF
TRBV5-3	NA	TRBJ2-7	NA	TGTGCCAGGTCCCCGAGGTTCATTACAAACGAGCAGTACTTC	CARSPRFITNEQYF
TRBV5-1	few	TRBJ2-5	NA	TGCGCCAGCTCCCGGGACTCCGCAGAGACCCAGTACTTC	CASSRDSAETQYF
TRBV5-1	NA	TRBJ2-1	NA	TGCGCCAGCAGCAAGTTAGGACAGTCCCACAATGAGCAGTTCTTC	CASSKLGQSHNEQFF
TRBV30	once	TRBJ1-5	TRBD1	TGTGCCTGGAGTGCCGGGACAGAGAATCAGCCCCAGCATTTT	CAWSAGTENQPQHF
TRBV4-1	NA	TRBJ2-7	NA	TGCGCCAGCAGCCAAGTTGTGGGACGGGGGAGCTACGAGCAGTACTTC	CASSQVVGRGSYEQYF
TRBV2	NA	TRBJ2-5	NA	TGTGCCAGCAGCCCCAAAGAGACCCAGTACTTC	CASSPKETQYF
TRBV7-2	NA	TRBJ1-6	NA	TGTGCCAGCAGCCTCGGATACTCGGGGAATTCACCCCTCCACTTT	CASSLGYSGNSPLHF
TRBV5-1	NA	TRBJ1-2	NA	TGCGCCAGCAGCTTGATGGGGGAGGGAAGCTACACCTTC	CASSLMGEGSYTF
TRBV6-6	NA	TRBJ1-2	NA	TGTGCCAGCAGTTACGAAGGGGCCGATGGCTACACCTTC	CASSYEGADGYTF
TRBV7-2	NA	TRBJ2-3	NA	TGTGCCAGCAGCTTAGAGGGCCGTAGCACAGGTACGCAGTATTTT	CASSLEGRSTGTQYF
TRBV5-1	NA	TRBJ1-4	TRBD1	TGCGCCAGCAGCTTGGGACAGGGGAGGAATGAAAAACTGTTTTTT	CASSLGQGRNEKLFF
TRBV5-1	NA	TRBJ2-3	NA	TGCGCCAGCAGCTTGGCGGGGGCAGATACGCAGTATTTT	CASSLAGADTQYF
TRBV4-2	NA	TRBJ2-3	TRBD2	TGTGCCAGCAGCCACCCCAGCGGGGGTTACGGCACAGATACGCAGTATTTT	CASSHPSGGYGTDTQYF
TRBV27	NA	TRBJ1-5	NA	TGTGCCAGCAGTTTTGCCGGGATGGGGAATCAGCCCCAGCATTTT	CASSFAGMGNQPQHF
TRBV5-1	NA	TRBJ2-3	NA	TGCGCCAGCAGCTCCAGGGGTGGCACAGATACGCAGTATTTT	CASSSRGGTDTQYF
TRBV2	NA	TRBJ1-4	TRBD1	TGTGCCAGCAGTGTCCCGGGACAGGGGTTCACTAATGAAAAACTGTTTTTT	CASSVPGQGFTNEKLFF
TRBV4-3	NA	TRBJ2-1	TRBD2	TGCGCCAGCAGCCAGGTTGTCCTAGCGGGGGGGCGAGAGCAGTTCTTC	CASSQVVLAGGREQFF
TRBV5-1	NA	TRBJ2-1	TRBD1	TGCGCCGGCAGCCTTACAGGGGGCCACGACAATGAGCAGTTCTTC	CAGSLTGGHDNEQFF
TRBV28	NA	TRBJ1-6	TRBD1	TGTGCCACCGGTTCCGACAGGGGGTTAGGGTCACCCCTCCACTTT	CATGSDRGLGSPLHF
TRBV4-1	NA	TRBJ2-5	TRBD2	TGCGCCAGCAGCCAAGATGGGACTACCGAAGAGACCCAGTACTTC	CASSQDGTTEETQYF
TRBV29-1	NA	TRBJ1-2	TRBD1	TGCAGCGTTGAAGCGGGACCGGGACAGCTCTATGGCTACACCTTC	CSVEAGPGQLYGYTF
TRBV7-2	few	TRBJ2-1	TRBD2	TGTGCCAGCAGCCTAAGGGCGGGGGGCCTTAATGAGCAGTTCTTC	CASSLRAGGLNEQFF
TRBV28	NA	TRBJ1-6	NA	TGTGCCACTAAAACAGGGAGCTCCTATAATTCACCCCTCCACTTT	CATKTGSSYNSPLHF
TRBV7-2	NA	TRBJ1-6	NA	TGTGCCAGCAGCTTAGCGGGGGGGAGTACCTATAATTCACCCCTCCACTTT	CASSLAGGSTYNSPLHF
TRBV15	NA	TRBJ1-6	NA	TGTGCCACCAGCAGAGATTCCATTAATTCACCCCTCCACTTT	CATSRDSINSPLHF
TRBV6-5	NA	TRBJ2-3	TRBD2	TGTGCCAGCAGTTACGATTGGGCGGGGGGGCGACCGCAGTATTTT	CASSYDWAGGRPQYF
TRBV27	NA	TRBJ2-1	TRBD2	TGTGCCAGCAGTTTGGTTAGCGGGGGAGCCTCGGGAGATTACGATGAGCAGTTCTTC	CASSLVSGGASGDYDEQFF
TRBV5-1	NA	TRBJ2-5	TRBD2	TGCGCCAGCAGCTTGAGACTAGCGGCCATAGAGACCCAGTACTTC	CASSLRLAAIETQYF
TRBV7-2	few	TRBJ2-6	TRBD2	TGTGCCAGCAGCTTATTAGCGGGGGGGGAACTCTCTGGGGCCAACGTCCTGACTTTC	CASSLLAGGELSGANVLTF
TRBV6-6	NA	TRBJ2-1	TRBD2	TGTGCCAGCACTTTAAACCGTAGCGGGGGGGCCTCGGTCTTC	CASTLNRSGGASVF
TRBV5-1	NA	TRBJ1-5	NA	TGCGCCACCCCGGGGGTTCAGCCCCAGCATTTT	CATPGVQPQHF
TRBV6-6	NA	TRBJ2-7	NA	TGTGCCAGCAGCCGGGGCTCCCAGGGGTCCGAGCAGTACTTC	CASSRGSQGSEQYF
TRBV19	NA	TRBJ2-1	NA	TGTGCCAGTAGTAAGCAAGAGGATGAGCAGTTCTTC	CASSKQEDEQFF
TRBV7-2	NA	TRBJ1-2	TRBD1	TGTGCCAGCAGCTCGGGACAGCGGCTCTATGGCTACACCTTC	CASSSGQRLYGYTF
TRBV19	NA	TRBJ2-5	TRBD2	TGTGCCAGTACCCCTGGGACTAGCGGGGCTCACCAGTACTTC	CASTPGTSGAHQYF
TRBV19	few	TRBJ1-6	NA	TGTGCTAGTAGCGTTGAGGAGAATTCACCCCTCCACTTT	CASSVEENSPLHF
TRBV10-3	NA	TRBJ1-1	NA	TGTGCCATCAGTGAGTCCGGAGGTTGGTGGAACACTGAAGCTTTCTTT	CAISESGGWWNTEAFF
TRBV13	many	TRBJ2-7	TRBD1	TGTGCCAGCACCCTAGGGACAGCTTACGAGCAGTACTTC	CASTLGTAYEQYF
TRBV11-3	NA	TRBJ2-3	TRBD1	TGTGCCAGCAGCTTAGATGGGGACAGGCCGGGCACAGATACGCAGTATTTT	CASSLDGDRPGTDTQYF
TRBV11-1	once	TRBJ2-7	NA	TGTGCCAGCAGCTTCTCGACAGGTCTTGGTTACGGCGAGCAGTACTTC	CASSFSTGLGYGEQYF
TRBV10-3	NA	TRBJ2-5	TRBD1	TGTGCCATCAGTACCCGGGACAGGGGCGCAGAGACCCAGTACTTC	CAISTRDRGAETQYF
TRBV7-9	NA	TRBJ1-2	NA	TGTGCCAGCAGCTTGGGGGGTGTAGACTATGGCTACACCTTC	CASSLGGVDYGYTF
TRBV6-6	NA	TRBJ1-4	NA	TGTGCCAGCAAACCCAGCGGCAGAATAAATGAAAAACTGTTTTTT	CASKPSGRINEKLFF